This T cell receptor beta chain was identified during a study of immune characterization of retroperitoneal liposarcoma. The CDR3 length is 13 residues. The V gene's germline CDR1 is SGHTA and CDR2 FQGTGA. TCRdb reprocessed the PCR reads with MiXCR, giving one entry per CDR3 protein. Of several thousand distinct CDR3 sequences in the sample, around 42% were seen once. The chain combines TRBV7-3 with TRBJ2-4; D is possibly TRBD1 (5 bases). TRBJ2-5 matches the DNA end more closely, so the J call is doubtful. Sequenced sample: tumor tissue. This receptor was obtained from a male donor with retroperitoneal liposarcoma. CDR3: CASSFQGSETQYF. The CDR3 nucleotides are TGTGCCAGCAGCTTTCAGGGAAGTGAGACCCAGTACTTC.